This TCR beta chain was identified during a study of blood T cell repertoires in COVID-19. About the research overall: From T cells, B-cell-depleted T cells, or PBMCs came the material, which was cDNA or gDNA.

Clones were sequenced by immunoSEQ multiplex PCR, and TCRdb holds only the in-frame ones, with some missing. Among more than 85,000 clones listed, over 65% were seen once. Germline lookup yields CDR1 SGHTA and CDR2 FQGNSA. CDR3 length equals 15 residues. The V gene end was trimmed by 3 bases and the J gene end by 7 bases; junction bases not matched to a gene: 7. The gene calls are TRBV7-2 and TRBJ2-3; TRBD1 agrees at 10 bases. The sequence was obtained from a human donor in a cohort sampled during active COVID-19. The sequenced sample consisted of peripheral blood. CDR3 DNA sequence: TGTGCCAGCAGCTTTGGGACAGGGGTCCGAAATACGCAGTATTTT. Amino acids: CASSFGTGVRNTQYF.